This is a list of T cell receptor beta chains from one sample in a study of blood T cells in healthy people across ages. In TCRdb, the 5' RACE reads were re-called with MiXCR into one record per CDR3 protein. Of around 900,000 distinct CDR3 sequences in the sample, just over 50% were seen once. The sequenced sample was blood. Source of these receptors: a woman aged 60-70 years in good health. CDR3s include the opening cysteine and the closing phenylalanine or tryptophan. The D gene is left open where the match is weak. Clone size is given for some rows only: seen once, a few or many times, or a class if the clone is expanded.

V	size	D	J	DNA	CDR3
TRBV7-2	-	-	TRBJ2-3	TGTGCCAGCAGCGACTTCGGACAGCGCACAGATACGCAGTATTTT	CASSDFGQRTDTQYF
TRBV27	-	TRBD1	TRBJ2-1	TGTGCCAGCAGTTCCTCGGACAGGGTCGATGAGCAGTTCTTC	CASSSSDRVDEQFF
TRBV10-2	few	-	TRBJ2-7	TGCGCCAGCGGGGCTCGTCAGGGGTCATACGAGCAGTACTTC	CASGARQGSYEQYF
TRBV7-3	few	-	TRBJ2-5	TGTGCCAGCAGCTTACTTATCGGAGAGACCCAGTACTTC	CASSLLIGETQYF
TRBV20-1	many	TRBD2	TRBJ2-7	TGCAGTGCCACCCTAGCGGGAGCCTCCTACGAGCAGTACTTC	CSATLAGASYEQYF
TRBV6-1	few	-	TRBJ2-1	TGTGCCAGCAGTGAATGGAGCTCCTACAATGAGCAGTTCTTC	CASSEWSSYNEQFF
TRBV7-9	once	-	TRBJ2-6	TGTGCCAGCAGCCCAAGGGCCGGGTCTGGGGCCAACGTCCTGACTTTC	CASSPRAGSGANVLTF
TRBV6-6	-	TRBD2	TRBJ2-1	TGTGCCAGCAGTTCCCGGTCCGCTAGCGGAAACAATGAGCAGTTCTTC	CASSSRSASGNNEQFF
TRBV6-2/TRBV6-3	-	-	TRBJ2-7	TGTGCCACCTCCCCCGCTTACGAGCAGTACTTC	CATSPAYEQYF
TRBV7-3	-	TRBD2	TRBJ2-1	TGTGCCAGCAGCTCAGGTAGAATAGCGGGACTGGATGAGCAGTTCTTC	CASSSGRIAGLDEQFF
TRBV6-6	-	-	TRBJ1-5	TGTGCCAGCAGTTTTAGTCAGGGTGGCAATCCGCCCCAGCATTTT	CASSFSQGGNPPQHF
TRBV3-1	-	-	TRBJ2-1	TGTGCCAGCAGCCAAGTCGGCGGATCCCTCTACAATGAGCAGTTCTTC	CASSQVGGSLYNEQFF
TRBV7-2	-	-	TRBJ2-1	TGTGCCAGCAGCTTTCGTAGGAATGAGCAGTTCTTC	CASSFRRNEQFF
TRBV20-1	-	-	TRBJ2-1	TGCAGTGCTAGAGATAGGCGGCGGCGGGTGGATGAGCAGTTCTTC	CSARDRRRRVDEQFF
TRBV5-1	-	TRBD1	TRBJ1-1	TGCGCCAGCAGCTCCTGGGGGACAGTGGGGAACACTGAAGCTTTCTTT	CASSSWGTVGNTEAFF
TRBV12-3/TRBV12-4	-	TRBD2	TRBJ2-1	TGTGCCAGCACTTTGGGGAGGGGCGAGCAGTTCTTC	CASTLGRGEQFF
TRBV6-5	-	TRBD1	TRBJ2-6	TGTGCCAGCAGTTCCCCGCACAGGGGGCTACGCTCTGGGGCCAACGTCCTGACTTTC	CASSSPHRGLRSGANVLTF
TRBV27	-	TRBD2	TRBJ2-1	TGTGCCAGCAGTTTCGGGGGGATCGGCTACAATGAGCAGTTCTTC	CASSFGGIGYNEQFF
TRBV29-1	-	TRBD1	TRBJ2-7	TGCAGCGCCCTGACAGGGAGCGAGCAGTACTTC	CSALTGSEQYF
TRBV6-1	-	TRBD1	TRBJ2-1	TGTGCCAGCAGTGGTCACTCCGGGACAGGGGTCAATGAGCAGTTCTTC	CASSGHSGTGVNEQFF
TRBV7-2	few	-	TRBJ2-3	TGTGCCAGCAGCCCGATGGGGGGAGTGGGTAACCAGAACGCGCAGTATTTT	CASSPMGGVGNQNAQYF
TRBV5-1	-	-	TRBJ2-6	TGCGCCAGCGGCTTGGGTGGGGGCGCTGGGGCCAACGTCCTGACTTTC	CASGLGGGAGANVLTF
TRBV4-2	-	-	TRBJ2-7	TGTGCCAGCAGCCCCCTGGGGCAGTACGAGCAGTACTTC	CASSPLGQYEQYF
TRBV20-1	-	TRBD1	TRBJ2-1	TGCAGTGCTAGAGGGACAGGAACCGTCGATGAGCAGTTCTTC	CSARGTGTVDEQFF
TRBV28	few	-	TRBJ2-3	TGTGCCAGCACCGCGGGATTATATAGCACAGATACGCAGTATTTT	CASTAGLYSTDTQYF
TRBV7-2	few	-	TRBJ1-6	TGTGCCAGCACCCAACCTCCCCACCAGTCCCTCCACTTT	CASTQPPHQSLHF
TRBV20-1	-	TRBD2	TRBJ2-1	TGCAGTGCTAGAGATTGGAGAACTAGCGGGAGCGATGAGCAGTTCTTC	CSARDWRTSGSDEQFF
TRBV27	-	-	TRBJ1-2	TGTGCCAGCAGTTTGGGACGCGCTAGTGGGGCCTATGGCTACACCTTC	CASSLGRASGAYGYTF
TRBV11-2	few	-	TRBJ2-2	TGTGCCAGCAGCTTAGGTCGGTCCGGGGAGCTGTTTTTT	CASSLGRSGELFF
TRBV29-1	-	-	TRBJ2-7	TGCAGCGTAAAGACTTCGCGGGACTCCTACGAGCAGTACTTC	CSVKTSRDSYEQYF
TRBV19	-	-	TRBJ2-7	TGTGCCAGTAGTATAATACCCCGAGGGGGGATCTACGAGCAGTACTTC	CASSIIPRGGIYEQYF
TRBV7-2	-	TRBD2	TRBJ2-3	TGTGCCAGCTCCCGTGTACCGGGACTAGCGATGGATTTAACAGATACGCAGTATTTT	CASSRVPGLAMDLTDTQYF
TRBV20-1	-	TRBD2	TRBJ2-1	TGCAGTGCTATATCTCCAGCGGGAGGTTGGAATGAGCAGTTCTTC	CSAISPAGGWNEQFF
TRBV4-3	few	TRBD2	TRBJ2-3	TGCGCCAGCAGCCTGACTAGCGGGAACTTTCCAGATACGCAGTATTTT	CASSLTSGNFPDTQYF
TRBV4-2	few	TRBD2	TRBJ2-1	TGTGCCAGCAGCCCTCCCCGACTAGCGGGAGACAATGAGCAGTTCTTC	CASSPPRLAGDNEQFF
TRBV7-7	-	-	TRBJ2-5	TGTGCCAGCAGCCTAGGGTTCACAAATCAAGAGACCCAGTACTTC	CASSLGFTNQETQYF
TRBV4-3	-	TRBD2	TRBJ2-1	TGCGCCAGCAGACCCTCTAGCGGGAATGAGCAGTTCTTC	CASRPSSGNEQFF
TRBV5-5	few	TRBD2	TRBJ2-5	TGTGCCAGCTCCGGGACTAGTAGCTACAATGAGCAGTACTTC	CASSGTSSYNEQYF
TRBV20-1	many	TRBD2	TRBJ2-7	TGCAGTGCTAGGAGGGCTAGCGGGAGTCGGTACGAGCAGTACTTC	CSARRASGSRYEQYF
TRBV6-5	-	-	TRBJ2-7	TGTGCCAGCGGGAGAAGCTCCGACGAGCAGTACTTC	CASGRSSDEQYF
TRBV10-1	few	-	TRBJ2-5	TGCGCCAGCAGTGAAGGGCTACAAGAGACCCAGTACTTC	CASSEGLQETQYF
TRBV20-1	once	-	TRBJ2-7	TGCAGTGCTAGTCAGCGAGGGGGGATTTCCCTTAAGCAGTACTTC	CSASQRGGISLKQYF
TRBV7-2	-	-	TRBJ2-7	TGTGCCAGCAGCTTAGTCGGTCAGCTATTTTCCTACGAGCAGTACTTC	CASSLVGQLFSYEQYF
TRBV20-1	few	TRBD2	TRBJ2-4	TGCAGTGCTAGAATCGGGACTAGCGAGATACTAGCCAAAAACATTCAGTACTTC	CSARIGTSEILAKNIQYF
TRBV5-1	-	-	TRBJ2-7	TGCGCCAGCAGCCCTGGAACCGCGGGACAGACCTACGAGCAGTACTTC	CASSPGTAGQTYEQYF
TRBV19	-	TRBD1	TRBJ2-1	TGTGCCAGTAGGCCTCCGGGACAGGGGGCATATGAGCAGTTCTTC	CASRPPGQGAYEQFF
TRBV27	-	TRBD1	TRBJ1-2	TGTGCCAGCAGTTCGTTTGGGACAGGTGGGCCTACTAACTATGGCTACACCTTC	CASSSFGTGGPTNYGYTF
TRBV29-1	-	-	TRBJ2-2	TGCAGCGTTGGTCGGGACACTACGAACACCGGGGAGCTGTTTTTT	CSVGRDTTNTGELFF
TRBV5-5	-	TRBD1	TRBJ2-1	TGTGCCAGCAGCGGGGGGACAGGGAAGCAGTTCTTC	CASSGGTGKQFF
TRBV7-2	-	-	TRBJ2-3	TGTGCCAGCAGTAGCTTACAGCGGAACCCCACAGATACGCAGTATTTT	CASSSLQRNPTDTQYF
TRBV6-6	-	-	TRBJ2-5	TGTGCCAGCAGTTATGGGGCCGGGACTCCAAAAAGAGAGACCCAGTACTTC	CASSYGAGTPKRETQYF
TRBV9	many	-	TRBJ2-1	TGTGCCAGCAGCGCCCGAAACGGTGACCAGTTCTTC	CASSARNGDQFF
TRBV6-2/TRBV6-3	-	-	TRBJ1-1	TGTGCCAGCAGTTACAGTGGGCAGAAAGCTTTCTTT	CASSYSGQKAFF
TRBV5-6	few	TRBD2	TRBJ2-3	TGTGCCAGCAGCAAACTAGCGGTCACAGATACGCAGTATTTT	CASSKLAVTDTQYF